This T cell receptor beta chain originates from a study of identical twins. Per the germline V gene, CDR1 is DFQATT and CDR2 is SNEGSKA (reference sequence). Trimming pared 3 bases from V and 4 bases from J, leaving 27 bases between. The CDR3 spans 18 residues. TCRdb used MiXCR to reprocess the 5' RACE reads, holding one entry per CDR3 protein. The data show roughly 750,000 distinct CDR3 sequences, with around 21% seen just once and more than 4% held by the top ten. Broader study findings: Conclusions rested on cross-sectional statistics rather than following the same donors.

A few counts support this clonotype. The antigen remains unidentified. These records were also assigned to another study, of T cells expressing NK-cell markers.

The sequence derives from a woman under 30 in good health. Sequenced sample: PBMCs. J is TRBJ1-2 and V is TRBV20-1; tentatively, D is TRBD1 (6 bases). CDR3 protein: CSASEVRRTETPRYGYTF. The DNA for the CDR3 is TGCAGTGCTAGTGAGGTCCGCAGGACAGAAACACCCCGCTATGGCTACACCTTC.